A selection of T cell receptor beta chains follows, all from one sample in a study of blood T cell repertoires in COVID-19. Clones were read by immunoSEQ multiplex PCR, and TCRdb kept only the in-frame ones, dropping some. The table has more than 250,000 clones, over 75% seen once; the top ten hold about 0.7%. The source material was peripheral blood. These receptors originate from a human donor in a cohort sampled during active COVID-19. The CDR3 runs from the conserved cysteine through the conserved F or W. The order of the fields is clone size, V gene, J gene, D gene, CDR3 protein, CDR3 DNA. D genes are given only for firm matches. The size field is filled for only some rows; it gives once, few, many or a size class.

>once|TRBV6-2/TRBV6-3|TRBJ1-1|NA
CASSGDRPYTEAFF
TGTGCCAGCAGTGGAGACAGGCCTTACACTGAAGCTTTCTTT
>NA|TRBV6-2/TRBV6-3|TRBJ2-7|NA
CASSPFAGQIYEQYF
TGTGCCAGCAGCCCGTTTGCGGGACAGATCTACGAGCAGTACTTC
>NA|TRBV10-3|TRBJ2-7|TRBD1
CAISLPGQGYEQYF
TGTGCCATCAGTCTCCCGGGACAGGGATACGAGCAGTACTTC
>once|TRBV11-2|TRBJ1-1|NA
CASSPDLDLKAFF
TGTGCCAGCAGCCCTGACTTGGATTTGAAAGCTTTCTTT
>NA|TRBV11-2|TRBJ2-2|NA
CASSQRAVAEAGELFF
TGTGCCAGCAGCCAACGGGCGGTAGCGGAAGCCGGGGAGCTGTTTTTT
>NA|TRBV27|TRBJ2-3|TRBD2
CASSLALAGVSTDTQYF
TGTGCCAGCAGTTTAGCTCTAGCGGGAGTTAGCACAGATACGCAGTATTTT
>NA|TRBV7-9|TRBJ1-2|TRBD1
CASSSGQAYYGYTF
TGTGCCAGCAGCTCGGGACAGGCCTACTATGGCTACACCTTC
>NA|TRBV27|TRBJ2-7|TRBD2
CACPRGLREGKSYEQYF
TGTGCCTGTCCCCGGGGGCTGCGGGAGGGGAAAAGCTACGAGCAGTACTTC
>NA|TRBV19|TRBJ1-2|NA
CASSIDWASHYGYTF
TGTGCCAGTAGTATAGATTGGGCTTCGCACTATGGCTACACCTTC
>few|TRBV7-2|TRBJ2-7|NA
CASSLEGNPSVEQYF
TGTGCCAGCAGCTTAGAGGGAAACCCTAGCGTCGAGCAGTACTTC
>NA|TRBV28|TRBJ1-2|TRBD1
CASSFTGEYYGYTF
TGTGCCAGCAGTTTTACAGGGGAGTACTATGGCTACACCTTC
>NA|TRBV7-9|TRBJ2-7|TRBD2
CASSLVAGGLYEQYF
TGTGCCAGCAGCTTAGTAGCGGGAGGTCTCTACGAGCAGTACTTC
>NA|TRBV7-2|TRBJ1-1|NA
CASSPSGSVEAFF
TGTGCCAGCAGCCCATCCGGCAGCGTAGAAGCTTTCTTT
>once|TRBV7-9|TRBJ2-6|NA
CASTSPSDDSGANVLTF
TGTGCCAGCACCTCCCCCAGCGATGACTCTGGGGCCAACGTCCTGACTTTC
>NA|TRBV6-6|TRBJ2-1|NA
CASNPGDKRAEQFF
TGTGCCAGCAACCCCGGGGATAAACGCGCTGAGCAGTTCTTC
>NA|TRBV19|TRBJ1-5|NA
CASSIRVASNQPQHF
TGTGCCAGTAGTATCCGTGTGGCTAGCAATCAGCCCCAGCATTTT
>NA|TRBV6-1|TRBJ2-7|NA
CASSEWDGGSYEQYF
TGTGCCAGCAGTGAATGGGACGGGGGCTCCTACGAGCAGTACTTC
>NA|TRBV28|TRBJ1-2|TRBD1
CASSLTGTVNYGYTF
TGTGCCAGCAGTTTAACCGGGACAGTGAACTATGGCTACACCTTC
>NA|TRBV30|TRBJ2-7|NA
CAWSAGRTPYEQYF
TGTGCCTGGAGTGCCGGGCGGACACCCTACGAGCAGTACTTC
>NA|TRBV7-3|TRBJ2-1|TRBD2
CASSFLISGIPNEQFF
TGTGCCAGCAGCTTCCTAATTAGCGGGATCCCCAATGAGCAGTTCTTC
>NA|TRBV18|TRBJ1-5|NA
CASSPKPGNNQPQHF
TGTGCCAGCTCACCAAAGCCCGGGAACAATCAGCCCCAGCATTTT
>NA|TRBV3-1/TRBV3-2|TRBJ2-7|TRBD2
CASSLSGSSYEQYF
TGTGCCAGCAGCCTTAGCGGGTCCTCCTACGAGCAGTACTTC
>NA|TRBV28|TRBJ1-6|NA
CASRNGGRNSPLHF
TGTGCCAGCCGCAATGGGGGGAGAAATTCACCCCTCCACTTT